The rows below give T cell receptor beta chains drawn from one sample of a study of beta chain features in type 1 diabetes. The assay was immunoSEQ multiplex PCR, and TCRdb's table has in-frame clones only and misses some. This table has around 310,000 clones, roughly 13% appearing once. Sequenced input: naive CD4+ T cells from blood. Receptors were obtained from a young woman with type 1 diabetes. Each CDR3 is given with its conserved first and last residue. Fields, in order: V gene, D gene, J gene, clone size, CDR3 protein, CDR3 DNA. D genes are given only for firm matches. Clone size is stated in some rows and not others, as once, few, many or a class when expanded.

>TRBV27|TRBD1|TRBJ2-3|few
CASSPRTGGGTDTQYF
TGTGCCAGCAGTCCTCGGACAGGGGGGGGCACAGATACGCAGTATTTT
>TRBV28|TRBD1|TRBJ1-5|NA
CASSPGQGGNQPQHF
TGTGCCAGCAGCCCAGGACAGGGCGGCAATCAGCCCCAGCATTTT
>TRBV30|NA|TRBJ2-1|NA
CAWKEIDEQFF
TGTGCCTGGAAGGAGATTGATGAGCAGTTCTTC
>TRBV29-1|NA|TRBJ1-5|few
CSVKGANQPQHF
TGCAGCGTAAAAGGGGCGAATCAGCCCCAGCATTTT
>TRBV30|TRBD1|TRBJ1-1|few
CALQQGVTEAFF
TGTGCCTTACAACAGGGGGTGACTGAAGCTTTCTTT
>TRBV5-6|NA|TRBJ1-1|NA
CASSLVARTEAFF
TGTGCCAGCAGCCTAGTGGCTCGCACTGAAGCTTTCTTT
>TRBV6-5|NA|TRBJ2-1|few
CASSSPLGVAFF
TGTGCCAGCAGTTCGCCACTCGGGGTAGCGTTCTTC
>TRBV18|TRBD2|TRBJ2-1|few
CASSPPAGEDEQFF
TGTGCCAGCTCACCACCCGCGGGAGAGGATGAGCAGTTCTTC
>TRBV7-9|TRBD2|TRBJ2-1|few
CASSRLGLAGVNEQFF
TGTGCCAGCAGCCGCCTGGGACTAGCGGGAGTTAATGAGCAGTTCTTC
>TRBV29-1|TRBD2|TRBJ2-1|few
CSVGSGRAYDHYNEQFF
TGCAGCGTTGGTAGCGGGAGGGCCTATGATCACTACAATGAGCAGTTCTTC
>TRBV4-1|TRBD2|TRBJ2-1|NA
CASSPVGRRYNEQFF
TGCGCCAGCAGTCCCGTCGGGAGGCGGTACAATGAGCAGTTCTTC
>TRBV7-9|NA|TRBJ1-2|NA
CASSVGTEFF
TGTGCCAGCAGCGTCGGGACTGAATTCTTC
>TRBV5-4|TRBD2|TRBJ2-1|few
CASSSAASGSNEQFF
TGTGCCAGCAGCTCGGCGGCTAGCGGGAGTAATGAGCAGTTCTTC
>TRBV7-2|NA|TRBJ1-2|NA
CASSRQGSNYGYTF
TGTGCCAGCTCAAGGCAGGGGTCTAACTATGGCTACACCTTC
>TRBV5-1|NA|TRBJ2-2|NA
CASSLRGDTGELFF
TGCGCCAGCAGCTTGCGGGGAGACACCGGGGAGCTGTTTTTT
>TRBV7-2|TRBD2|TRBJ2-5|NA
CASSLSTSGGETQYF
TGTGCCAGCAGCCTAAGCACTAGCGGGGGAGAGACCCAGTACTTC
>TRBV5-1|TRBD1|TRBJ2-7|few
CASSPARTGEAYEQYF
TGCGCCAGCAGCCCGGCCCGGACAGGGGAGGCCTACGAGCAGTACTTC
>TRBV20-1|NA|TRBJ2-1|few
CSASLYNEQFF
TGCAGTGCTTCCTTATACAATGAGCAGTTCTTC
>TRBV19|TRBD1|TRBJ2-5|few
CASGTVQETQYF
TGTGCCAGTGGGACAGTCCAAGAGACCCAGTACTTC
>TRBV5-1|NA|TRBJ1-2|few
CASSLGGDGYTF
TGCGCCAGCAGCTTGGGCGGGGATGGCTACACCTTC
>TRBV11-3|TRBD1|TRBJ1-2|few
CASSLGQGGYTF
TGTGCCAGCAGCCTAGGACAGGGCGGCTACACCTTC
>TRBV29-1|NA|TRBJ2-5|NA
CSVEGSVRETQYF
TGCAGCGTTGAAGGGTCCGTCCGGGAGACCCAGTACTTC
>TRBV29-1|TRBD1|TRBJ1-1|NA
CSVKTGKALTEAFF
TGCAGCGTTAAGACAGGGAAAGCTTTAACTGAAGCTTTCTTT
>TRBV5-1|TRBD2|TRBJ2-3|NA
CASSLGIGDYTDTQYF
TGCGCCAGCAGCTTGGGTATCGGGGACTACACAGATACGCAGTATTTT
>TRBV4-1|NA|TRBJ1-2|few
CASSHRDGLLDNYGYTF
TGCGCCAGCAGCCACCGGGACGGACTATTAGATAACTATGGCTACACCTTC
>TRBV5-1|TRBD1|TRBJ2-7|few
CASSSKTGRDEQYF
TGCGCCAGCAGCTCAAAGACAGGGCGGGACGAGCAGTACTTC
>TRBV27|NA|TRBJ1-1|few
CASSSTATEAFF
TGTGCCAGCAGTTCGACAGCCACTGAAGCTTTCTTT
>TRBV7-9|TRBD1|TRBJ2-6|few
CASSPRTGPSSGANVLTF
TGTGCCAGCAGCCCGAGGACAGGACCTAGCTCTGGGGCCAACGTCCTGACTTTC
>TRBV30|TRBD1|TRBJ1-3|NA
CAWVGDRGGTIYF
TGTGCCTGGGTTGGTGACAGGGGAGGCACCATATATTTT
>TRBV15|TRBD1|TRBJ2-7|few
CATSRDYRRWDRTYEQYF
TGTGCCACCAGCAGAGATTATCGTAGATGGGACAGAACCTACGAGCAGTACTTC
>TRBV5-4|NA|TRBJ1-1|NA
CASSKGPGSTEAFF
TGTGCCAGCAGCAAAGGACCGGGGAGCACTGAAGCTTTCTTT
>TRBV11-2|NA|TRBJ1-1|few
CASSLQEDTEAFF
TGTGCCAGCAGCCTCCAGGAGGACACTGAAGCTTTCTTT
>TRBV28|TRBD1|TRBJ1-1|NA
CASSLIAGGEAFF
TGTGCCAGCAGTTTGATAGCAGGGGGTGAAGCTTTCTTT
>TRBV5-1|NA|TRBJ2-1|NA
CASSLGVAGSTYNEQFF
TGCGCCAGCAGCTTGGGGGTGGCGGGGTCGACCTACAATGAGCAGTTCTTC
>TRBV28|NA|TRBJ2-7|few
CASSLRGVDDF
TGTGCCAGCAGTTTAAGAGGAGTAGACGACTTC
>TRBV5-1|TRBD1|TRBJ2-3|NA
CASSSIRGRPDTQYF
TGCGCCAGCAGCTCTATCAGGGGGCGGCCAGATACGCAGTATTTT
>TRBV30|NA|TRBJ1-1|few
CAWSGTRHGEAFF
TGTGCCTGGAGCGGAACCAGACACGGGGAGGCTTTCTTT
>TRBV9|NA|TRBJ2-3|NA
CASSVGLLWTDTQYF
TGTGCCAGCAGCGTAGGTCTGCTATGGACAGATACGCAGTATTTT
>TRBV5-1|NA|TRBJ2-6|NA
CASSPGPKGANVLTF
TGCGCCAGCAGCCCAGGCCCCAAGGGGGCCAACGTCCTGACTTTC
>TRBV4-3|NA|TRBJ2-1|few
CASSRLGTHNEQFF
TGCGCCAGCAGCCGACTAGGGACCCACAATGAGCAGTTCTTC
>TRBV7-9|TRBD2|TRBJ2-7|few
CASSPWGGGWEQYF
TGTGCCAGCAGCCCCTGGGGCGGGGGATGGGAGCAGTACTTC
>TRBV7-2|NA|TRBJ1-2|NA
CASSAARTGYTF
TGTGCCAGCAGCGCTGCCAGAACTGGCTACACCTTC
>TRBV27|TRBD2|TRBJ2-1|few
CASSFASGRNEQFF
TGTGCCAGCAGTTTTGCCAGCGGGAGGAATGAGCAGTTCTTC
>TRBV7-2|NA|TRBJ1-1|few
CASSPKGGGGTEAFF
TGTGCCAGCAGCCCTAAGGGGGGAGGGGGCACTGAAGCTTTCTTT
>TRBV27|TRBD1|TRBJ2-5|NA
CASSFGRGLETQYF
TGTGCCAGCAGTTTTGGCAGGGGGCTAGAGACCCAGTACTTC
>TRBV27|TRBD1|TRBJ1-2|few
CATRTGAYGYTF
TGTGCCACCAGGACAGGGGCCTATGGCTACACCTTC
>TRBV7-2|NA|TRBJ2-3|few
CASSLMSVADTQYF
TGTGCCAGCAGCTTAATGAGCGTAGCCGATACGCAGTATTTT
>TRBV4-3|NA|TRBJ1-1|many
CASSQDWAGLNTEAFF
TGCGCCAGCAGCCAAGATTGGGCGGGGTTGAACACTGAAGCTTTCTTT